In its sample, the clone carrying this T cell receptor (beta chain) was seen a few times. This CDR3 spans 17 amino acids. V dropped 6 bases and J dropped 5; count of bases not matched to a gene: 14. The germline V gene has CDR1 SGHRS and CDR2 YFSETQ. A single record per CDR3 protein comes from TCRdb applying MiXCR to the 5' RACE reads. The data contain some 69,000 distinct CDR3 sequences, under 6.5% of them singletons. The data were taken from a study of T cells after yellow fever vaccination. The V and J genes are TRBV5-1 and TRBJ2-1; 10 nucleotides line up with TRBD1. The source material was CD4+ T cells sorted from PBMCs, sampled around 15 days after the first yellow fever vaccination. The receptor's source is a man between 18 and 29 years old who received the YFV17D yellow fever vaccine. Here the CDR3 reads CASNTGTGAGSDNEQFF. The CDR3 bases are TGCGCCAGCAATACCGGGACAGGGGCTGGCTCGGACAATGAGCAGTTCTTC. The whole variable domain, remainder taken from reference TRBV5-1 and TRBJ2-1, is KAGVTQTPRYLIKTRGQQVTLSCSPISGHRSVSWYQQTPGQGLQFLFEYFSETQRNKGNFPGRFSGRQFSNSRSEMNVSTLELGDSALYLCASNTGTGAGSDNEQFFGPGTRLTVL.